This passage covers 2 T cell receptor beta chains from one sample sequenced in a study of OX40 agonist ivuxolimab in advanced cancers. Generated by immunoSEQ multiplex PCR, the TCRdb table keeps only in-frame clones and is missing some. The profile shows around 39,000 clones, about 81% of them singletons. The sample here was CD4+ or CD8+ T cells sorted from blood, taken in a trial of the OX40 agonist ivuxolimab. The receptors were sampled from an adult with an advanced solid tumor such as melanoma, head and neck, liver or kidney cancer.

In its sample, this clone was seen once. The rearrangement links TRBV19 to TRBJ1-2, with a tentative D call TRBD1 (6 bases). CDR3 length equals 13 residues. CDR1 LNHDA and CDR2 SQIVND come from the germline V gene (reference sequence). With 5 bases removed from V and 5 bases from J, the gap between germline ends came to 12 bases. Here the CDR3 reads CASSSAGHYGYTF. Written as DNA, the CDR3 is TGTGCCAGTAGTTCTGCGGGACATTATGGCTACACCTTC.

The J gene is TRBJ2-1, the V gene TRBV11-2; D unclear. The germline V and J ends were trimmed by 5 bases and 9 bases, with 11 bases remaining between them. From germline, CDR1 is SGHAT and CDR2 FQNNGV. This CDR3 spans 12 amino acids. Written as DNA, the CDR3 is TGTGCCAGCAGCCTCAAGTCGGCTGAGCAGTTCTTC. As protein: CASSLKSAEQFF. Using reference TRBV11-2 and TRBJ2-1 for the parts outside the CDR3, the full variable domain is EAGVAQSPRYKIIEKRQSVAFWCNPISGHATLYWYQQILGQGPKLLIQFQNNGVVDDSQLPKDRFSAERLKGVDSTLKIQPAKLEDSAVYLCASSLKSAEQFFGPGTRLTVL.